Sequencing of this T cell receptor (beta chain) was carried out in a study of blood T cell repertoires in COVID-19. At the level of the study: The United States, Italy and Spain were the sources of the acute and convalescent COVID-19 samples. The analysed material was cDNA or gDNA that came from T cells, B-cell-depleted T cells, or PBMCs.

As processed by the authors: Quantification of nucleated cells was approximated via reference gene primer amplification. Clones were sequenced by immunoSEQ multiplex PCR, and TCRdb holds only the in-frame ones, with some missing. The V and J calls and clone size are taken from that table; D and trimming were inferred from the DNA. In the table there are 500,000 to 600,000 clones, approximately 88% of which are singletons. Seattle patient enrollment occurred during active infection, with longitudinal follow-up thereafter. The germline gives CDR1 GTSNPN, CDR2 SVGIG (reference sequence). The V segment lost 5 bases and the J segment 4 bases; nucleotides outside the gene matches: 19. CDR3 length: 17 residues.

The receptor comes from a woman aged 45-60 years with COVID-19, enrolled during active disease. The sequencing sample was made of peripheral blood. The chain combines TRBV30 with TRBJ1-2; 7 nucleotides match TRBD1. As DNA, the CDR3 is TGTGCCTGGGACCGCGCTGAAGGGGGCTTCTCTAGCTATGGCTACACCTTC. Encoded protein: CAWDRAEGGFSSYGYTF.